This T cell receptor (beta chain) emerged from a study of shared clonotypes between healthy human individuals. With regard to this clone: Antigen specificity is unknown.

Study-wide results and caveats: The diversity represented, both genetic and in exposure history, was limited by few donors.

Libraries were prepared by immunoSEQ multiplex PCR; TCRdb keeps only in-frame clonotypes and omits some of them. The repertoire has over a million clones, about 96% of them found once; the top ten carry approximately 1.2%. CDR3 length: 17 amino acids. V lost 0 bases, J lost 1 base, and 13 bases lay in between. Germline values: CDR1 LNHNV, CDR2 YYDKDF (reference sequence). The chain is built from TRBV15 and TRBJ2-1, with a possible D match to TRBD2 (6 bases). The sequence derives from a young man in good health. The source material was naive CD4+ T cells sorted from blood. Specified subset: CD45RA+ positively selected. Here the CDR3 DNA reads TGTGCCACCAGCAGAGATCAAGGCGGGATGTCCTACAATGAGCAGTTCTTC. It is translated as CATSRDQGGMSYNEQFF.